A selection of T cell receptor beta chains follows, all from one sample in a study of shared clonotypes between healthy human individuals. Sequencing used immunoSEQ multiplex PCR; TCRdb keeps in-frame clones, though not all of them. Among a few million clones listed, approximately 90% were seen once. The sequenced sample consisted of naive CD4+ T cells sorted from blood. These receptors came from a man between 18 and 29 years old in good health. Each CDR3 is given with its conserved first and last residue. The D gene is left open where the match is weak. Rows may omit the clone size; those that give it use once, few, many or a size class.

cdr3_nt: TGTGCCAGCAGTTTATCCCCACAGGGTGGACGTTTCGATGAGCAGTTCTTC; cdr3_aa: CASSLSPQGGRFDEQFF; d_call: NA; j_call: TRBJ2-1; clone_size: NA; v_call: TRBV27
cdr3_nt: TGTGCCAGTAACGAAGTGGGGGTTGCCAATCAGCCCCAGCATTTT; cdr3_aa: CASNEVGVANQPQHF; d_call: NA; j_call: TRBJ1-5; clone_size: once; v_call: TRBV19
cdr3_nt: TGTGCCAGCAGTCAGGGACGGACAAATCAGCCCCAGCATTTT; cdr3_aa: CASSQGRTNQPQHF; d_call: NA; j_call: TRBJ1-5; clone_size: NA; v_call: TRBV6-6
cdr3_nt: TGTGCCGGGCAGGAACAGGTGGGATTTGCGAACATTGAAGCTTTCTTT; cdr3_aa: CAGQEQVGFANIEAFF; d_call: NA; j_call: TRBJ1-1; clone_size: NA; v_call: TRBV7-9
cdr3_nt: TGCGCCAGCAGCCCGGACGGAAACTACGAGCAGTACTTC; cdr3_aa: CASSPDGNYEQYF; d_call: NA; j_call: TRBJ2-7; clone_size: NA; v_call: TRBV5-1
cdr3_nt: TGTGCCAGCAGCCGTCTAGACAGGGGCACTGAAGCTTTCTTT; cdr3_aa: CASSRLDRGTEAFF; d_call: TRBD1; j_call: TRBJ1-1; clone_size: NA; v_call: TRBV14
cdr3_nt: TGCGCCAGCAGCTTGGCGGCAGCCGGACTAGCGGGAGTTGCTGATACGCAGTATTTT; cdr3_aa: CASSLAAAGLAGVADTQYF; d_call: TRBD2; j_call: TRBJ2-3; clone_size: once; v_call: TRBV5-1
cdr3_nt: TGCGCCAGCAGCTTCGGGACCGGACCTGGTGAGCAGTTCTTC; cdr3_aa: CASSFGTGPGEQFF; d_call: NA; j_call: TRBJ2-1; clone_size: NA; v_call: TRBV5-1
cdr3_nt: TGTGCCAGTAGTAAGGGCTACAATGAGCAGTTCTTC; cdr3_aa: CASSKGYNEQFF; d_call: NA; j_call: TRBJ2-1; clone_size: NA; v_call: TRBV19
cdr3_nt: TGTGCCAGCAGCTTAGGGCGGGAGTCCTACGAGCAGTACTTC; cdr3_aa: CASSLGRESYEQYF; d_call: TRBD2; j_call: TRBJ2-7; clone_size: NA; v_call: TRBV11-2
cdr3_nt: TGTGCCAGCAGTTTATTTAGCCAGGGACTGGTTGCGTACGAGCAGTACTTC; cdr3_aa: CASSLFSQGLVAYEQYF; d_call: NA; j_call: TRBJ2-7; clone_size: NA; v_call: TRBV28
cdr3_nt: TGTGCCAGCAGAGGACAGGGGGGAGGGGAGCTGTTTTTT; cdr3_aa: CASRGQGGGELFF; d_call: TRBD1; j_call: TRBJ2-2; clone_size: NA; v_call: TRBV6-5
cdr3_nt: TGTGCCAGCAGCACGAGCGGGAGTTTGGATACGCAGTATTTT; cdr3_aa: CASSTSGSLDTQYF; d_call: TRBD2; j_call: TRBJ2-3; clone_size: NA; v_call: TRBV7-2
cdr3_nt: TGTGCCAGCAGTTATTTCGGGGACACTGAAGCTTTCTTT; cdr3_aa: CASSYFGDTEAFF; d_call: NA; j_call: TRBJ1-1; clone_size: NA; v_call: TRBV6-6
cdr3_nt: TGTGCCTGGACTTCGTCTCGGACTAGCGGGACCGGGGAGCTGTTTTTT; cdr3_aa: CAWTSSRTSGTGELFF; d_call: TRBD2; j_call: TRBJ2-2; clone_size: once; v_call: TRBV30
cdr3_nt: TGTGCCAGCAGCACCGGGGTCCGAAGCGAGCAGTACTTC; cdr3_aa: CASSTGVRSEQYF; d_call: NA; j_call: TRBJ2-7; clone_size: NA; v_call: TRBV6-5
cdr3_nt: TGTGCCAGCAGAAAGCATCCCTGGGGGCAAGAGACCCAGTACTTC; cdr3_aa: CASRKHPWGQETQYF; d_call: NA; j_call: TRBJ2-5; clone_size: NA; v_call: TRBV6-5
cdr3_nt: TGTGCCAGCCGGTCCAGGGGAGCGGCGGGGTACGAGCAGTACTTC; cdr3_aa: CASRSRGAAGYEQYF; d_call: NA; j_call: TRBJ2-7; clone_size: NA; v_call: TRBV5-4
cdr3_nt: TGTGCCAGCAGCCAAGATCCGCCCGTAAGCACAGATACGCAGTATTTT; cdr3_aa: CASSQDPPVSTDTQYF; d_call: NA; j_call: TRBJ2-3; clone_size: NA; v_call: TRBV14
cdr3_nt: TGTGCCAGCAGTGAATGGTTCACAGATACGCAGTATTTT; cdr3_aa: CASSEWFTDTQYF; d_call: NA; j_call: TRBJ2-3; clone_size: NA; v_call: TRBV2
cdr3_nt: TGTGCCAGCAGCTTAGGCCTCCCGCTAGCGGGGGGCGAGCAGTACTTC; cdr3_aa: CASSLGLPLAGGEQYF; d_call: TRBD2; j_call: TRBJ2-7; clone_size: once; v_call: TRBV13
cdr3_nt: TGTGCCAGCAACGGCCCGGGGGCCAAAAACATTCAGTACTTC; cdr3_aa: CASNGPGAKNIQYF; d_call: NA; j_call: TRBJ2-4; clone_size: NA; v_call: TRBV6-5
cdr3_nt: TGCGCCAGCAGCATCTCCGGGACAGGGATCGATGGCTACACCTTC; cdr3_aa: CASSISGTGIDGYTF; d_call: TRBD1; j_call: TRBJ1-2; clone_size: NA; v_call: TRBV5-1
cdr3_nt: TGCGCCAGCAGTGAGCCGGGGGAGACAGATACGCAGTATTTT; cdr3_aa: CASSEPGETDTQYF; d_call: NA; j_call: TRBJ2-3; clone_size: NA; v_call: TRBV10-1
cdr3_nt: TGTGCCATCAGTGAGTCGGGGTACTCTGGAAACACCATATATTTT; cdr3_aa: CAISESGYSGNTIYF; d_call: NA; j_call: TRBJ1-3; clone_size: NA; v_call: TRBV10-3
cdr3_nt: TGTGCCAGCAGCCGGACTGATATAGGAGGCAATCAGCCCCAGCATTTT; cdr3_aa: CASSRTDIGGNQPQHF; d_call: NA; j_call: TRBJ1-5; clone_size: NA; v_call: TRBV7-2
cdr3_nt: TGTGCCAGCAGGGAGGTTTCCAGGGAATTGAGTGGCTACACCTTC; cdr3_aa: CASREVSRELSGYTF; d_call: NA; j_call: TRBJ1-2; clone_size: NA; v_call: TRBV2
cdr3_nt: TGTGCCTGGAGTGTAGACACCCAGGTGGAAAAACTGTTTTTT; cdr3_aa: CAWSVDTQVEKLFF; d_call: NA; j_call: TRBJ1-4; clone_size: once; v_call: TRBV30
cdr3_nt: TGTGCCAGCAGGCGTCAGGGGAACACTGAAGCTTTCTTT; cdr3_aa: CASRRQGNTEAFF; d_call: NA; j_call: TRBJ1-1; clone_size: NA; v_call: TRBV6-5